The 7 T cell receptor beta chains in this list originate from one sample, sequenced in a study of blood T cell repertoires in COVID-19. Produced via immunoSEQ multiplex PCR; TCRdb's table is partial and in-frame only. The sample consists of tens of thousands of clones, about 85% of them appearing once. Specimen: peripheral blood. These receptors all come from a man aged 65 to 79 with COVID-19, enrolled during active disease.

The CDR3 DNA follows: TGTGCCAGCAGCCAATCGGCGGTTGGATCTGGAAACACCATATATTTT. It codes for CASSQSAVGSGNTIYF. The chain carries TRBV3-1 (or the pseudogene TRBV3-2) and TRBJ1-3, with no clear D. Germline CDR1 and CDR2: LGHDT and YNNKEL (reference sequence). V was clipped by 2 bases and J by 1 base, with 12 bases between them. The CDR3 totals 16 residues.

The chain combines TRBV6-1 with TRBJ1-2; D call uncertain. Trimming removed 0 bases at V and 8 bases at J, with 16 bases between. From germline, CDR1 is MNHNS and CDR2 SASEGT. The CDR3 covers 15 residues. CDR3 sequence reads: CASSEALLASRGYTF. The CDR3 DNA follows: TGTGCCAGCAGTGAAGCGCTTCTGGCCTCCAGGGGCTACACCTTC.

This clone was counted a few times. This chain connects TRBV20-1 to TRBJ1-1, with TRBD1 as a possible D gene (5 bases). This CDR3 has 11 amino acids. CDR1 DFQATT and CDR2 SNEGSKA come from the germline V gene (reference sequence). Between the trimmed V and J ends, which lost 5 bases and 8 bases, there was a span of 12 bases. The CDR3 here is CSARSRGEAFF. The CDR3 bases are TGCAGTGCTCGTAGCCGGGGGGAAGCTTTCTTT.

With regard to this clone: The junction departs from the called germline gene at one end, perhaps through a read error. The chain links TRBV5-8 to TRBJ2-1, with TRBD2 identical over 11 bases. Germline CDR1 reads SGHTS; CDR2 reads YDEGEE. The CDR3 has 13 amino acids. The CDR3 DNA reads TGTGCTAGTCCAAGGACTAGCGGGTTCCAGCAACTCTTC. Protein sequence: CASPRTSGFQQLF.

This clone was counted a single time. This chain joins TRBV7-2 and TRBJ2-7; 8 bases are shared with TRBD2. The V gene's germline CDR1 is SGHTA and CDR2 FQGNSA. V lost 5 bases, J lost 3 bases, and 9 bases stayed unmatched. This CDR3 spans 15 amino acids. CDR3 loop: CASSPVSGGNYEQYF. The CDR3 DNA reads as TGTGCCAGCAGCCCAGTTTCGGGAGGGAACTACGAGCAGTACTTC.

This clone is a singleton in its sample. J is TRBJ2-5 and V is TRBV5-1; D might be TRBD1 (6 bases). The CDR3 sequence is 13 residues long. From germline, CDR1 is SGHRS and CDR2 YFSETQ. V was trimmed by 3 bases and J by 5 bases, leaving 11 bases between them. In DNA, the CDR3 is TGCGCCAGCAGCTCGGGACAATGGGAGACCCAGTACTTC. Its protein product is CASSSGQWETQYF.

The chain's CDR3 is CASSFPPLGQGPFEYF. CDR3 DNA: TGTGCCAGCAGCTTCCCCCCGTTGGGACAGGGACCCTTCGAGTACTTC. The V gene is TRBV7-2, the J gene TRBJ2-5; 9 positions agree with TRBD1. V was clipped by 3 bases and J by 12 bases; unmatched bases: 17. CDR1 SGHTA and CDR2 FQGNSA come from the germline V gene. The length of the CDR3 is 16 residues.